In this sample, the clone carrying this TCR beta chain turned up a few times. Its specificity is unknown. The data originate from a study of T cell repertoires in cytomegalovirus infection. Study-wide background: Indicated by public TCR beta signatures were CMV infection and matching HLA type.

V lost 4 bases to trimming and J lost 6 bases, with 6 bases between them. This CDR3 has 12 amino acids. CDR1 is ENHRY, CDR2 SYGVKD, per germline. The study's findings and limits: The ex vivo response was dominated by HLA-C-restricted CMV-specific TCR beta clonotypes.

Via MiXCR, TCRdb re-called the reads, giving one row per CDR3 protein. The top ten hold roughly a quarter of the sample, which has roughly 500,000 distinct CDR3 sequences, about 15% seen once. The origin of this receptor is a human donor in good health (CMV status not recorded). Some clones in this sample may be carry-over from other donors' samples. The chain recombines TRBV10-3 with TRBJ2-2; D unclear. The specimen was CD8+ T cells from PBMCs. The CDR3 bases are TGTGCCATCAGTGGGTCACCCGGGGAGCTGTTTTTT. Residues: CAISGSPGELFF.